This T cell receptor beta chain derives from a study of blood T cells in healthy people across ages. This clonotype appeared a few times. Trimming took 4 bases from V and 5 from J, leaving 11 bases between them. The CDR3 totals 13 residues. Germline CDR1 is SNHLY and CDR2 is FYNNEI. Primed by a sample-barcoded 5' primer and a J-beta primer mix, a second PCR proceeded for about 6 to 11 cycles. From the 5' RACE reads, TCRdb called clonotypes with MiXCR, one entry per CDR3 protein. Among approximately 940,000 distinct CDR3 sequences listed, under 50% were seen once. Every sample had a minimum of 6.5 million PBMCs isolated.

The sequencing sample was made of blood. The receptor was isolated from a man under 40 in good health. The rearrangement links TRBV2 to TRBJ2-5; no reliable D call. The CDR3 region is CASSGLGWETQYF. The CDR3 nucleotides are TGTGCCAGCAGTGGGCTGGGATGGGAGACCCAGTACTTC.